This T cell receptor beta chain was documented in a study of PD-1 blockade in classical Hodgkin lymphoma. Study outcomes and limitations: The baseline diversity of complete responders showed similarity to that of newly diagnosed patients. Healthy donors reportedly exceeded newly diagnosed patients in baseline TCR diversity.

Profiled with immunoSEQ multiplex PCR; TCRdb holds only in-frame clones, not every one. The sample shows some 86,000 clones, 90% of them seen only once. As to this clone: Its antigen is unidentified.

Described time point: cycle 4 day 1 (C4D1), after 6 weeks of nivolumab. Exposure to brentuximab vedotin varied, and each patient had relapsed following autologous stem cell transplantation. Under best response, outcomes were complete response, partial response or progressive disease. Germline V gene lookup returns CDR1 LNHDA and CDR2 SQIVND (reference sequence). The CDR3 has 13 residues. V shed 7 bases and J shed 1 base, with 11 bases lying between them. The sequences come from peripheral blood mononuclear cells (PBMCs), collected before the fourth cycle of nivolumab. The TCR sequence derives from a human donor with classical Hodgkin lymphoma. The chain uses TRBV19 and TRBJ2-7; the D gene is possibly TRBD2 (5 bases). The DNA for the CDR3 is TGTGCCAGTACTGGGGAGAATTCCTACGAGCAGTACTTC. It codes for CASTGENSYEQYF. Supplemented by reference TRBV19 and TRBJ2-7, the full variable domain reads DGGITQSPKYLFRKEGQNVTLSCEQNLNHDAMYWYRQDPGQGLRLIYYSQIVNDFQKGDIAEGYSVSREKKESFPLTVTSAQKNPTAFYLCASTGENSYEQYFGPGTRLTVT.